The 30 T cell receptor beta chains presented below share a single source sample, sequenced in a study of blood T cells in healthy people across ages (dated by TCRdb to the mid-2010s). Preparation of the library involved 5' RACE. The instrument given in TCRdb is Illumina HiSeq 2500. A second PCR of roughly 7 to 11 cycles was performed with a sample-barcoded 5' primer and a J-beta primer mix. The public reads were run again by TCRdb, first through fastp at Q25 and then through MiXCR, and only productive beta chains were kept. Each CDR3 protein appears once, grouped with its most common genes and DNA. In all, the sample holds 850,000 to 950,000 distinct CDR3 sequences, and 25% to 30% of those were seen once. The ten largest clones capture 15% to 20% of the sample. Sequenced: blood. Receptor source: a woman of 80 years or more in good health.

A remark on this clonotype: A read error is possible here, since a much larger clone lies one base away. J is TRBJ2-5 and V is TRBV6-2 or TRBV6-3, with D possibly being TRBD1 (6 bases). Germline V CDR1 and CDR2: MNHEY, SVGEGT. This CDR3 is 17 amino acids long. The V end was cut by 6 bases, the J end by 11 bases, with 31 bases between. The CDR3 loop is CASRTGMGERDRNEQYF. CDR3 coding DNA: TGTGCCAGCAGAACAGGGATGGGGGAAAGGGACCGTAATGAGCAGTACTTC.

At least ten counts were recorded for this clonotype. The CDR3 is CASSSGGSEQFF. In DNA, the CDR3 is TGTGCCAGCAGTTCGGGGGGTAGTGAGCAGTTCTTC. The gene calls are TRBV12-3 or TRBV12-4 and TRBJ2-1; 7 bases are a match to TRBD2. V was clipped by 4 bases and J by 9 bases; unmatched bases: 3. This CDR3 contains 12 residues.

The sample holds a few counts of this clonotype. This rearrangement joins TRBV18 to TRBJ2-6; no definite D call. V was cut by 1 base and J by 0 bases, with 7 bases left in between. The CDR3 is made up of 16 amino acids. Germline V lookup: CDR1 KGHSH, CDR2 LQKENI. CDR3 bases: TGTGCCAGCTCACCACGACAAACCTCTGGGGCCAACGTCCTGACTTTC. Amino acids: CASSPRQTSGANVLTF. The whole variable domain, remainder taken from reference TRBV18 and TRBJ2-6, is NAGVMQNPRHLVRRRGQEARLRCSPMKGHSHVYWYRQLPEEGLKFMVYLQKENIIDESGMPKERFSAEFPKEGPSILRIQQVVRGDSAAYFCASSPRQTSGANVLTFGAGSRLTVL.

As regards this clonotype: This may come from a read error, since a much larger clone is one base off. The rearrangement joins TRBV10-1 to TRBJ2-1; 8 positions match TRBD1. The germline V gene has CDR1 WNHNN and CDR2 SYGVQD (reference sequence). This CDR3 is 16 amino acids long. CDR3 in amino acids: CVSSETRQGSYNEQFF. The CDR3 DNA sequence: TGCGTCAGCAGTGAGACGCGACAGGGGTCCTACAATGAGCAGTTCTTC.

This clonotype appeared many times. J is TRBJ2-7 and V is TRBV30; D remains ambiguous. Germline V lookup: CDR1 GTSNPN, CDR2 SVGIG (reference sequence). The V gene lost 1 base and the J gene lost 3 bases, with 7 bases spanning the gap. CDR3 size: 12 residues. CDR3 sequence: CAWSGSVYEQYF. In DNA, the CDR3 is TGTGCCTGGAGTGGAAGCGTCTACGAGCAGTACTTC.

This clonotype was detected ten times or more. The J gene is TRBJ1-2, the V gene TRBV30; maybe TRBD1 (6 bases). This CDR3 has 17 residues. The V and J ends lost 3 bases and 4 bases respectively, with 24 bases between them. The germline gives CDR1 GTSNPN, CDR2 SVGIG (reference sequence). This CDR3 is CAWRTGQWRASFYGYTF. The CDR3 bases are TGTGCCTGGAGGACAGGACAGTGGAGAGCCTCTTTCTATGGCTACACCTTC. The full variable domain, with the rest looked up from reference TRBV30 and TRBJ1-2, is SQTIHQWPATLVQPVGSPLSLECTVEGTSNPNLYWYRQAAGRGLQLLFYSVGIGQISSEVPQNLSASRPQDRQFILSSKKLLLSDSGFYLCAWRTGQWRASFYGYTFGSGTRLTVV.

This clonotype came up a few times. The CDR3 nucleotides read TGTGCCAGCAGTTATGGGGGACTGAATTCACCCCTCCACTTT. This encodes CASSYGGLNSPLHF. The rearrangement links TRBV6-5 to TRBJ1-6; D is perhaps TRBD1 (5 bases). This CDR3 region has 14 residues. CDR1 MNHEY and CDR2 SVGAGI come from the germline V gene. Trimming took off 3 bases at V and 7 bases at J, with 10 bases between the two ends.

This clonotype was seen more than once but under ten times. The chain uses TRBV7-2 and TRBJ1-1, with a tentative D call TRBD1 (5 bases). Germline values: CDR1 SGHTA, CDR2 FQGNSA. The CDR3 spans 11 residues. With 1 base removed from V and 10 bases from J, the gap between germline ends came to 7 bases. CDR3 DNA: TGTGCCAGCAGCTTAGGTGGGGGAGCTTTCTTT. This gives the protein CASSLGGGAFF.

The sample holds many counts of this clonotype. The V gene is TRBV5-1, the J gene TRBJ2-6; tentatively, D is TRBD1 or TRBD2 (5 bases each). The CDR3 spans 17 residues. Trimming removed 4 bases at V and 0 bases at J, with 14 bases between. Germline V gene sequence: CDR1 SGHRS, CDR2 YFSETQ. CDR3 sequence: CASSEGRRSSGANVLTF. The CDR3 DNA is TGCGCCAGCAGCGAGGGACGGCGATCCTCTGGGGCCAACGTCCTGACTTTC.

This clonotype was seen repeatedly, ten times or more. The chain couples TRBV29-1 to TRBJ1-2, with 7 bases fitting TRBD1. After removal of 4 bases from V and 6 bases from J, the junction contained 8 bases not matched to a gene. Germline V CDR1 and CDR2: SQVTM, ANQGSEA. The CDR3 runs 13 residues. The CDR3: CSVGTGWEDGYTF. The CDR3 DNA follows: TGCAGCGTTGGGACAGGCTGGGAAGATGGCTACACCTTC. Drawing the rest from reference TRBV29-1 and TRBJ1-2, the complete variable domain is SAVISQKPSRDICQRGTSLTIQCQVDSQVTMMFWYRQQPGQSLTLIATANQGSEATYESGFVIDKFPISRPNLTFSTLTVSNMSPEDSSIYLCSVGTGWEDGYTFGSGTRLTVV.

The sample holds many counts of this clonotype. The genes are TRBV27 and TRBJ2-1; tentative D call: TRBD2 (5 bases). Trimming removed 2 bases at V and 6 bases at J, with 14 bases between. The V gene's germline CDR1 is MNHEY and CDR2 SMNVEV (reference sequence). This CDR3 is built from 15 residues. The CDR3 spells CASSLPGLAPNEQFF. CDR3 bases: TGTGCCAGCAGTTTACCCGGGCTAGCCCCCAATGAGCAGTTCTTC.

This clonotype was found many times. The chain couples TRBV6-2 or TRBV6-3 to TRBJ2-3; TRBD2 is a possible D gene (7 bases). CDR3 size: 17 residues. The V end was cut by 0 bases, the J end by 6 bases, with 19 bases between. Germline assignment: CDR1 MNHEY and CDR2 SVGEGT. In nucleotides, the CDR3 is TGTGCCAGCAGTTACTCCGGAGGGGCGGGGGCCTCGGATACGCAGTATTTT. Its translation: CASSYSGGAGASDTQYF.

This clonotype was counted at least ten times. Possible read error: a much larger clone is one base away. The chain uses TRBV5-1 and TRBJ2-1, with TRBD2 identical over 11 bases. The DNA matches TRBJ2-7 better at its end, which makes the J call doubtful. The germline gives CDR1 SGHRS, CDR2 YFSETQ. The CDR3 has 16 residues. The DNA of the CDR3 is TGCGCCAGCAGCTTGGGGACTAGCGGGTCCTACAATGAGCAGTACTTC. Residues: CASSLGTSGSYNEQYF.

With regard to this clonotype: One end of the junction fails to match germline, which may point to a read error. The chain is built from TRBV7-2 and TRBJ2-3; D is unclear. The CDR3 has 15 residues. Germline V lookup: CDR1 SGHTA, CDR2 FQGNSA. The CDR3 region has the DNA TGTGCCAGCAGCTTAAAGGCGTCTCGCACGGATACGCAGTATTTT. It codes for CASSLKASRTDTQYF.

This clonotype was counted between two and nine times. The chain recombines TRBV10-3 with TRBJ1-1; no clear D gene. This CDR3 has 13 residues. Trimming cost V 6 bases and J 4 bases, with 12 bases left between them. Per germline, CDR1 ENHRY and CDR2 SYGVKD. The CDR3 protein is CAISLGFGTEAFF. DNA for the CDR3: TGTGCCATCAGCCTCGGGTTTGGCACTGAAGCTTTCTTT.

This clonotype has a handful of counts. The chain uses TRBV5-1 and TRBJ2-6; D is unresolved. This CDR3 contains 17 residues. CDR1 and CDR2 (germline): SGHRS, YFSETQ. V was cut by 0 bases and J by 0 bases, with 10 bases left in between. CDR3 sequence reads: CASSLAGQNSGANVLTF. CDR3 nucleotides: TGCGCCAGCAGCTTGGCCGGGCAGAACTCTGGGGCCAACGTCCTGACTTTC.

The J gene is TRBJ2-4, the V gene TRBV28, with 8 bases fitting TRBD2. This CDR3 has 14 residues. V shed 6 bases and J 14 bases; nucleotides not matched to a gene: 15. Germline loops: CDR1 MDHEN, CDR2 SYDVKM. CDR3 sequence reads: CASSHPSSGVREYF. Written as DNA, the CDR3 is TGTGCCAGCAGCCACCCGAGTAGCGGGGTCCGGGAGTACTTC.

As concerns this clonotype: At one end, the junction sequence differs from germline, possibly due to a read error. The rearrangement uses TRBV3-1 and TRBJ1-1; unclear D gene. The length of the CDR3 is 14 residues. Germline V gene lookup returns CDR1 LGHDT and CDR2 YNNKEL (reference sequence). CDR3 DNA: TGTGCCAGCAGCCAAGAATTAGGGAACGCTGAAGCTTTCTTT. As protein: CASSQELGNAEAFF.

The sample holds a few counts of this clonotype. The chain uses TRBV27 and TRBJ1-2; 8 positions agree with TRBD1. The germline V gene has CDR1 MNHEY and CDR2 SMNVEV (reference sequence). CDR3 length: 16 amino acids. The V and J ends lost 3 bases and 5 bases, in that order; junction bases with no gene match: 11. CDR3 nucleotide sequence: TGTGCCAGCAGTTTGTCACCCGTTACAGGGGGATATGGCTACACCTTC. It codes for CASSLSPVTGGYGYTF.

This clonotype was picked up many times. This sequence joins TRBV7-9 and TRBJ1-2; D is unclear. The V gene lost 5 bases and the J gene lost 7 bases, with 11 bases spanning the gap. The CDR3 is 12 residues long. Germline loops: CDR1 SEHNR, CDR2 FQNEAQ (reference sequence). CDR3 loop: CASSPERFGYTF. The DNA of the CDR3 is TGTGCCAGCAGCCCGGAACGTTTTGGCTACACCTTC.

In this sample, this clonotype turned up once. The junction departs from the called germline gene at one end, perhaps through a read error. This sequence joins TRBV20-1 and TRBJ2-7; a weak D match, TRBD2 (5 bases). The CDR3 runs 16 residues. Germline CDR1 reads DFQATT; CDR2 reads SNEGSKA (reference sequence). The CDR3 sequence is CSTRPPLTVSYNEQYF. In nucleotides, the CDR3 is TGCAGTACTAGGCCTCCACTGACCGTCTCCTACAATGAGCAGTACTTC.

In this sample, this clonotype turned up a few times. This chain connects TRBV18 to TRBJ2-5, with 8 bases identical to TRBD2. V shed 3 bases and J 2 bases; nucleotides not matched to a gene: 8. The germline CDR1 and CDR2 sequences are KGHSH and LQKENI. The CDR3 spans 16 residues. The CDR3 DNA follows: TGTGCCAGCTCACCTGCCGAGCGGGGGCCGCAAGAGACCCAGTACTTC. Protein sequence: CASSPAERGPQETQYF.

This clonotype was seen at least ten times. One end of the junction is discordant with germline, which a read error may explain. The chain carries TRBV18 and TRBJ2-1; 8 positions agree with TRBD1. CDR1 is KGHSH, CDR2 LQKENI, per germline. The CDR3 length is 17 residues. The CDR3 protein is CASSPPRQGLSTNEQFF. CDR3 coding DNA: TGTGCCAGCTCGCCACCCCGACAGGGGTTGTCTACAAATGAGCAGTTCTTC.

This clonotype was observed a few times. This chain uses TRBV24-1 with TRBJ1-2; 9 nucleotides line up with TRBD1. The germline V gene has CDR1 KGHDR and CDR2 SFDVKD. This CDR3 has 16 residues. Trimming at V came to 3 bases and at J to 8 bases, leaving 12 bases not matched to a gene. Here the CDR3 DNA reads TGTGCCACCAGTGATCCGCAGGACAGGGGACACGAGGGCTACACCTTC. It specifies CATSDPQDRGHEGYTF.

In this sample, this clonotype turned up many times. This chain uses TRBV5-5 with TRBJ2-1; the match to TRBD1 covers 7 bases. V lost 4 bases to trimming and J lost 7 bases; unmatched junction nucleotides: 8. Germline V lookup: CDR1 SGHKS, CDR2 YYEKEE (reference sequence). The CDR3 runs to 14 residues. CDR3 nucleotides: TGTGCCAGCAGCCTGGGACAGAGAGTAAATGAGCAGTTCTTC. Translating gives CASSLGQRVNEQFF.

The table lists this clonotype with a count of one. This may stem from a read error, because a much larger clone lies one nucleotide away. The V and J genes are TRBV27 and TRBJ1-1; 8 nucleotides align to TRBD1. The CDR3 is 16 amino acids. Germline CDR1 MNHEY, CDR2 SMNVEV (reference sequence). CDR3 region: CAGSLRQGIANTEAFF. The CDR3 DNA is TGTGCCGGCAGTCTCCGACAGGGGATCGCGAACACTGAAGCTTTCTTT.

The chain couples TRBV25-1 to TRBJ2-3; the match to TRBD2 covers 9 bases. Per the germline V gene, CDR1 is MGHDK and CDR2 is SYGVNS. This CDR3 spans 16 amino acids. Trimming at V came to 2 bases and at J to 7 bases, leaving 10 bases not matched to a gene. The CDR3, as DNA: TGTGCCAGCAGTGAAGCGCGGGGGGGCCAGACACATACGCAGTATTTT. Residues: CASSEARGGQTHTQYF.

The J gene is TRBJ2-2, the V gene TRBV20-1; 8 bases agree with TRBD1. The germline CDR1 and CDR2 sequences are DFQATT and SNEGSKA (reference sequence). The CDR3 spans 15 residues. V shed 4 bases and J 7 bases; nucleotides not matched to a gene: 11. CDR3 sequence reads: CSAKYRGVNGGELFF. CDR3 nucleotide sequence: TGCAGTGCTAAATACAGGGGGGTAAATGGCGGGGAGCTGTTTTTT.

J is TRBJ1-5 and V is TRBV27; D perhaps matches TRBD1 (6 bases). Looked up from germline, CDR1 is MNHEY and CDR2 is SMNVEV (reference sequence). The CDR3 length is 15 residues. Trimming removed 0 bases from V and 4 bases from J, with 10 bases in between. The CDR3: CASSLSLGGNQPQHF. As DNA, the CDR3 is TGTGCCAGCAGTTTATCCCTAGGGGGTAATCAGCCCCAGCATTTT.

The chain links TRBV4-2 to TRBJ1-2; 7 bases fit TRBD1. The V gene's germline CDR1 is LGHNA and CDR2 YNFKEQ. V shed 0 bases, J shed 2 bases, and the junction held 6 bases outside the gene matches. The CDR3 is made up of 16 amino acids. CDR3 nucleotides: TGTGCCAGCAGCCAAGAAGGAAGGACAGGAAACTATGGCTACACCTTC. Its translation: CASSQEGRTGNYGYTF.